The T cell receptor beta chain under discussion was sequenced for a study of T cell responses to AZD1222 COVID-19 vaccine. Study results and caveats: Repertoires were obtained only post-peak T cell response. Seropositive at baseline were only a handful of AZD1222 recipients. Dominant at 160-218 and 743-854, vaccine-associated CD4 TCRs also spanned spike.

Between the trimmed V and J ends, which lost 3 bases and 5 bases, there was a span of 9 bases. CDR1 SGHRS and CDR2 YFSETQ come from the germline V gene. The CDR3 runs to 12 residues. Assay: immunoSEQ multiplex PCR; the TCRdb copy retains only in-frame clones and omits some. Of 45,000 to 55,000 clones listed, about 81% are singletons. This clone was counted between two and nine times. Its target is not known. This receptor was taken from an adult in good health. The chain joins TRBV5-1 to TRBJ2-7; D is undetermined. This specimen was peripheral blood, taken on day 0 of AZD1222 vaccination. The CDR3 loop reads CASSWPSDEQYF. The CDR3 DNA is TGCGCCAGCAGCTGGCCTTCGGACGAGCAGTACTTC. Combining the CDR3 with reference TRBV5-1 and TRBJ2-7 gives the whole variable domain KAGVTQTPRYLIKTRGQQVTLSCSPISGHRSVSWYQQTPGQGLQFLFEYFSETQRNKGNFPGRFSGRQFSNSRSEMNVSTLELGDSALYLCASSWPSDEQYFGPGTRLTVT.